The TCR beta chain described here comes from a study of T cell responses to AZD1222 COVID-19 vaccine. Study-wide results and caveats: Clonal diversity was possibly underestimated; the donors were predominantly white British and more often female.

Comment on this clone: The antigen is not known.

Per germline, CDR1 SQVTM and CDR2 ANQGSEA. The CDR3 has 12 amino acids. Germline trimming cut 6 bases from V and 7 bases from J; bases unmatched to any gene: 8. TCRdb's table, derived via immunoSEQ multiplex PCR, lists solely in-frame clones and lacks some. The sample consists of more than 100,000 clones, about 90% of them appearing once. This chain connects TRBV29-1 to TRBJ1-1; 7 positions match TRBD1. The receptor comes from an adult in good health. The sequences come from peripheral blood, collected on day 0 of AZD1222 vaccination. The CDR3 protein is CSVTRDSGEAFF. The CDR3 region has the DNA TGCAGCGTAACCCGGGACAGTGGTGAAGCTTTCTTT.